Listed below are T cell receptor beta chains from one sample, sequenced in a study of post-analysis software for immune sequencing data. Using its own MiXCR run on the PCR reads, TCRdb lists one record per CDR3 protein. The table includes 430,000 or so distinct CDR3 sequences, over 30% detected once. Sequencing used blood. Receptors were obtained from a girl aged 2 to 9 with multiple sclerosis. CDR3s include the opening cysteine and the closing phenylalanine or tryptophan. A D gene is named only where the DNA matches it firmly. For some rows the clone size is stated as once, few or many, or as a class when expanded; others skip it.

V gene	J gene	D gene	clone size	CDR3 protein	CDR3 DNA
TRBV10-3	TRBJ2-1	TRBD2	few	CAISESTSGRKQFF	TGTGCCATCAGTGAGTCGACTAGCGGGAGAAAGCAGTTCTTC
TRBV27	TRBJ1-2	TRBD1	few	CASSLKPYSRDRGFGYTF	TGTGCCAGCAGTTTAAAACCATACTCCCGGGACAGGGGTTTCGGCTACACCTTC
TRBV7-8	TRBJ2-1	TRBD2	few	CASSVTSGAYYNEQFF	TGTGCCAGCAGCGTGACTAGCGGAGCGTACTACAATGAGCAGTTCTTC
TRBV28	TRBJ2-7	TRBD1	-	CASRKMGTDYEQYF	TGTGCCAGCAGAAAAATGGGGACAGACTACGAGCAGTACTTC
TRBV20-1	TRBJ1-2	-	-	CSVKNFGPTGNYGYTF	TGCAGTGTTAAGAACTTCGGCCCCACGGGGAACTATGGCTACACCTTC
TRBV28	TRBJ1-2	TRBD1	-	CASKLQGAVGYTF	TGTGCCAGCAAACTACAGGGGGCGGTCGGCTACACCTTC
TRBV14	TRBJ2-7	-	-	CASSREDFYEQYF	TGTGCCAGCAGCCGCGAGGACTTCTACGAGCAGTACTTC
TRBV20-1	TRBJ2-5	TRBD2	-	CSARALAGVETQYF	TGCAGTGCTAGAGCACTAGCGGGGGTAGAGACCCAGTACTTC
TRBV29-1	TRBJ2-1	TRBD2	-	CSVELAGGLGVEQFF	TGCAGCGTTGAATTAGCGGGGGGGTTGGGCGTTGAGCAGTTCTTC
TRBV7-2	TRBJ2-7	-	few	CASSLRVGSNEQYF	TGTGCCAGCAGCTTACGAGTCGGGAGTAACGAGCAGTACTTC
TRBV14	TRBJ2-7	-	-	CASSQVYLGGYEQYF	TGTGCCAGCAGCCAAGTATACCTTGGGGGCTACGAGCAGTACTTC
TRBV2	TRBJ2-5	-	few	CASKESPMYQETQYF	TGTGCCAGCAAGGAGTCACCTATGTACCAAGAGACCCAGTACTTC
TRBV20-1	TRBJ2-1	-	few	CSARLGSNNEQFF	TGCAGTGCTAGACTCGGCTCCAACAATGAGCAGTTCTTC
TRBV5-1	TRBJ2-3	TRBD2	-	CASSSYRGSSGRLTDTQYF	TGCGCCAGCAGCTCCTACAGGGGATCTAGCGGGAGGCTCACAGATACGCAGTATTTT
TRBV12-3/TRBV12-4	TRBJ2-5	TRBD2	few	CASTLAGAETQYF	TGTGCCAGCACCCTAGCGGGAGCAGAGACCCAGTACTTC
TRBV7-2	TRBJ1-6	-	-	CASSSRSRANSPLHF	TGTGCCAGCAGCTCCCGTTCCAGGGCGAATTCACCCCTCCACTTT
TRBV7-9	TRBJ2-7	-	-	CASSFDSYLSEQYF	TGTGCCAGCAGCTTTGACAGCTATCTCTCCGAGCAGTACTTC
TRBV20-1	TRBJ2-5	TRBD2	-	CRAAGGQETQYF	TGCCGTGCAGCGGGGGGCCAAGAGACCCAGTACTTC
TRBV3-1	TRBJ2-7	-	-	CASSFRQILVYEQYF	TGTGCCAGCAGCTTCCGACAGATTTTGGTCTACGAGCAGTACTTC
TRBV7-8	TRBJ2-1	TRBD2	few	CASSLGLAGGPGSRNEQFF	TGTGCCAGCAGCTTAGGACTAGCGGGAGGGCCAGGGTCTAGAAATGAGCAGTTCTTC
TRBV6-5	TRBJ1-2	-	-	CASIPSRGNYGYTF	TGTGCCAGCATTCCAAGCCGGGGAAACTATGGCTACACCTTC
TRBV27	TRBJ1-1	TRBD1	-	CASSDRTGTAFF	TGTGCCAGCAGTGACAGGACAGGGACGGCTTTCTTT
TRBV4-1	TRBJ2-1	TRBD2	many	CASSLRPSGGQDEQFF	TGCGCCAGCAGCCTACGCCCTAGCGGGGGGCAGGATGAGCAGTTCTTC
TRBV12-3/TRBV12-4	TRBJ2-3	-	many	CASSLSGSTDTQYF	TGTGCCAGCAGTTTAAGTGGGAGCACAGATACGCAGTATTTT
TRBV12-2	TRBJ2-1	-	-	CASRSAGGPRFFHEQFF	TGTGCAAGTCGTTCTGCGGGAGGGCCGAGATTTTTCCATGAGCAGTTCTTC
TRBV29-1	TRBJ1-1	-	-	CSVVVLYTEAFF	TGCAGCGTTGTAGTGTTGTACACTGAAGCTTTCTTT
TRBV28	TRBJ2-7	-	few	CASSLPRVWGITYEQYF	TGTGCCAGCAGTTTGCCGAGGGTTTGGGGCATTACCTACGAGCAGTACTTC
TRBV20-1	TRBJ2-5	-	-	CSARPGGGGETQYF	TGCAGTGCTAGACCGGGGGGCGGAGGGGAGACCCAGTACTTC
TRBV6-6	TRBJ2-7	-	once	CASGTSGEQYF	TGTGCCAGCGGGACGTCGGGCGAGCAGTACTTC
TRBV12-3/TRBV12-4	TRBJ2-7	TRBD1	few	CASSWDRIGGYEQYF	TGTGCCAGCAGTTGGGACAGAATCGGTGGGTACGAGCAGTACTTC
TRBV6-2/TRBV6-3	TRBJ2-4	-	-	CASSPHSRVHQNIQYF	TGTGCCAGCAGTCCACACAGCAGGGTCCATCAAAACATTCAGTACTTC
TRBV27	TRBJ2-7	-	few	CASSPYGDSSYEQYF	TGTGCCAGCAGTCCCTACGGGGACTCTTCCTACGAGCAGTACTTC
TRBV12-3/TRBV12-4	TRBJ2-3	TRBD2	-	CASSSTSGATDAQYF	TGTGCCAGCAGTTCGACTAGCGGGGCCACAGATGCGCAGTATTTT
TRBV5-1	TRBJ2-1	-	-	CASRGINNEQFF	TGCGCCAGCAGAGGGATAAACAATGAGCAGTTCTTC
TRBV4-3	TRBJ2-7	-	-	CASSVQQGHEQYF	TGCGCCAGCAGCGTCCAACAGGGACACGAGCAGTACTTC
TRBV2	TRBJ2-5	TRBD2	-	CASSVKMGGETQYF	TGTGCCAGCAGTGTCAAAATGGGAGGGGAGACCCAGTACTTC